A selection of T cell receptor beta chains follows, all from one sample in a study of long-term antiretroviral therapy in people with HIV. The method was immunoSEQ multiplex PCR; TCRdb's version includes in-frame clones alone and lacks a portion of them. The sample carries 25,000 to 30,000 clones, 84% recorded once. The specimen was unsorted PBMCs, collected 0.4 years after starting antiretroviral therapy. These receptors were taken from a young man with HIV. Both conserved end residues are part of each CDR3. D genes are given only for firm matches. Part of the rows lack a size; the others show once, few, many or a class for expanded clones.

TGTGCCAGCAGCTTAAAATTGGGGGTGGAGAACACTGAAGCTTTCTTT CASSLKLGVENTEAFF TRBJ1-1 - TRBV13 -
TGTGCTAGTGGTTGGGGGGGAAACACTGAAGCTTTCTTT CASGWGGNTEAFF TRBJ1-1 - TRBV12-5 -
TGTGCCAGTAGTACACAGGGTGGCAATCAGCCCCAGCATTTT CASSTQGGNQPQHF TRBJ1-5 - TRBV19 -
TGTGCCAGCAGCGTAGGACACGAGCAGTTCTTC CASSVGHEQFF TRBJ2-1 - TRBV9 -
TGTGCCAGCAGCCTAGCGAGTTCCTACGAGCAGTACTTC CASSLASSYEQYF TRBJ2-7 - TRBV7-2 few
TGTGCCAGCAGCTTACAGGGGACTGAAGCTTTCTTT CASSLQGTEAFF TRBJ1-1 TRBD1 TRBV5-4 once
TGCGCCAGCAGCTTTAGCCGCATTGGGTTAGGACTAGCGGGAGATTTCAATGAGCAGTTCTTC CASSFSRIGLGLAGDFNEQFF TRBJ2-1 TRBD2 TRBV5-1 -
TGTGCCAGTAGTATGGGGGACACCGCCTACACCTTC CASSMGDTAYTF TRBJ1-2 - TRBV19 -
TGTGCCACCGGATTCGGACTCTACACTGAAGCTTTCTTT CATGFGLYTEAFF TRBJ1-1 - TRBV19 -
TGCAGCGTTGTGTTAGCGGGAGTCTTGGTCGAGCAGTACTTC CSVVLAGVLVEQYF TRBJ2-7 TRBD2 TRBV29-1 -
TGCGCCAGCAGCCAAGATGTGGTGGCCCAAGCTTTCTTT CASSQDVVAQAFF TRBJ1-1 - TRBV4-3 -
TGTGCCAGCAGTTTAAGGCGAACCTACGAGCAGTACTTC CASSLRRTYEQYF TRBJ2-7 - TRBV27 -
TGTGCCAGTAGCTGGGGGTTCAATGAGCAGTTCTTC CASSWGFNEQFF TRBJ2-1 - TRBV19 -
TGTGCCAGCTCACCAAGGAGAACCGCCGATAGCAATCAGCCCCAGCATTTT CASSPRRTADSNQPQHF TRBJ1-5 - TRBV18 -
TGTGCCAGCAGCCCCGCCGGAAGGGGCTCAGGCTACACCTTC CASSPAGRGSGYTF TRBJ1-2 - TRBV7-8 -
TGTGCCAGCATGCCGGGACGGGGCAATCAGCCCCAGCATTTT CASMPGRGNQPQHF TRBJ1-5 - TRBV2 -
TGTGCTAGTGGTCGGGACAGGGGGCAGGATGGCTACACCTTC CASGRDRGQDGYTF TRBJ1-2 TRBD1 TRBV12-5 -
TGCGCCAGCAGCCTTACAGGACTGAACACTGAAGCTTTCTTT CASSLTGLNTEAFF TRBJ1-1 - TRBV10-2 -
TGTGCCAGTTCTACCGGGACAGGGAGCTACGAGCAGTACTTC CASSTGTGSYEQYF TRBJ2-7 TRBD1 TRBV27 once
TGTGCCAGTAGTATAGGACTTTTTCTCGAGCAGTACTTC CASSIGLFLEQYF TRBJ2-7 - TRBV19 -
TGTGCCAGCAGCTACGAGACGGCGAACTTGTACTTC CASSYETANLYF TRBJ2-7 - TRBV5-4 -
TGTGCCAGCAGCGTAGGAGGGGGCGGCGGCTACACCTTC CASSVGGGGGYTF TRBJ1-2 TRBD1 TRBV9 -
TGTGCCAGCAGCTTAGACGGGGTTAGCACAGATACGCAGTATTTT CASSLDGVSTDTQYF TRBJ2-3 - TRBV11-2 -
TGCGCCAGCAGCTTATCAGGGGGAAGGCAGTTCTTC CASSLSGGRQFF TRBJ2-1 TRBD1 TRBV5-1 -
TGTGCCAGTAGTATTGGCGGGTCAGACACTGAAGCTTTCTTT CASSIGGSDTEAFF TRBJ1-1 - TRBV19 few
TGCAGCGTTGAAGTAAGCGCCGGGGAGCTGTTTTTT CSVEVSAGELFF TRBJ2-2 - TRBV29-1 -
TGCGCCAGCAGCCAAGAGGTGCTTCTCTCTGGAAACACCATATATTTT CASSQEVLLSGNTIYF TRBJ1-3 - TRBV4-3 -
TGTGCCAGTAGTATATTGAAGTCAGGACAGGGGGAAGGTCAGCCCCAGCATTTT CASSILKSGQGEGQPQHF TRBJ1-5 TRBD1 TRBV19 -
TGTGCCAGCAGCGTAGACCCCTGGACAGGCTCAAAGGTGGATACGCAGTATTTT CASSVDPWTGSKVDTQYF TRBJ2-3 TRBD1 TRBV9 -
TGCGCCAGCAGCCAAGATGCAGTCCTCTCCTACGAGCAGTACTTC CASSQDAVLSYEQYF TRBJ2-7 - TRBV4-3 -
TGTGCCAGCAGCGAGGGGACAGGGGAAGGGAGGAACACTGAAGCTTTCTTT CASSEGTGEGRNTEAFF TRBJ1-1 TRBD1 TRBV9 once
TGTGCCAGCAGCCGGGGACAGGGTAAGGAGCAGTACTTC CASSRGQGKEQYF TRBJ2-7 TRBD1 TRBV27 -
TGTGCCAGCAGTATATCTCAGGGGAGGAGGAACACTGAAGCTTTCTTT CASSISQGRRNTEAFF TRBJ1-1 - TRBV27 -
TGTGCCAGCAGTTCTGGGGGAATCAACACTGAAGCTTTCTTT CASSSGGINTEAFF TRBJ1-1 - TRBV27 -
TGTGCCAGCAGGGGGCCAGGGCAGCCCCAGCATTTT CASRGPGQPQHF TRBJ1-5 - TRBV2 -
TGTGCCAGCAGTTTTGTAGCAGGCACAGATACGCAGTATTTT CASSFVAGTDTQYF TRBJ2-3 - TRBV28 -
TGTGCTAGTGGTTTGCCGACGGGACAGGGGGATGAGGGCAATCAGCCCCAGCATTTT CASGLPTGQGDEGNQPQHF TRBJ1-5 TRBD1 TRBV12-5 -
TGTGCCAGTAGTCTAAGGACAGGGGGCCGGCAGCCCCAGCATTTT CASSLRTGGRQPQHF TRBJ1-5 TRBD1 TRBV19 once
TGTGCCAGCAGTTACTCGTCGGGAGGGTACAATGAGCAGTTCTTC CASSYSSGGYNEQFF TRBJ2-1 TRBD2 TRBV6-5 -
TGTGCCAGCAGCGCCAGCGGGACTAGCGGGGGCTCCTACAATGAGCAGTTCTTC CASSASGTSGGSYNEQFF TRBJ2-1 TRBD2 TRBV9 -
TGTGCCAGCAGAAGGGGGGGCGCCTACGAGCAGTACTTC CASRRGGAYEQYF TRBJ2-7 - TRBV2 -
TGCGCCAGCAGCCAAGAACAGGGGGCCAGTTATGGCTACACCTTC CASSQEQGASYGYTF TRBJ1-2 TRBD1 TRBV4-1 few
TGTGCCACCAGCAGAGACCTCCGGGCCCCTAACTATGGCTACACCTTC CATSRDLRAPNYGYTF TRBJ1-2 - TRBV15 -
TGTGCCAGCAGTTTAATGACAGGGGCCTTCACTGAAGCTTTCTTT CASSLMTGAFTEAFF TRBJ1-1 TRBD1 TRBV6-1 -
TGTGCCAGCAGCTTAGGGGCAGGGAACACTGAAGCTTTCTTT CASSLGAGNTEAFF TRBJ1-1 - TRBV7-6 -
TGTGCCAGCAGCCAAGAGGCCTGGAACACTGAAGCTTTCTTT CASSQEAWNTEAFF TRBJ1-1 - TRBV14 -
TGTGCCAGCTCCCCGGGGGGACAGGGTTCGGATGAGCAGTTCTTC CASSPGGQGSDEQFF TRBJ2-1 TRBD1 TRBV6-4 -
TGTGCCAGCCGGTACGGGTTAAACACTGAAGCTTTCTTT CASRYGLNTEAFF TRBJ1-1 - TRBV6-4 -
TGTGCCAGTAGTCTAGCGGGGGGGATCAGCTCCTACAATGAGCAGTTCTTC CASSLAGGISSYNEQFF TRBJ2-1 TRBD2 TRBV19 -
TGTGCCAGCAGTGAAGACTTGGATTACGAGCAGTACTTC CASSEDLDYEQYF TRBJ2-7 - TRBV2 -
TGTGCCAGCAGTTTCGGGCCCATCTCTGGAAACACCATATATTTT CASSFGPISGNTIYF TRBJ1-3 - TRBV28 -
TGTGCCAGCAGCTTTCCCAGGGTAGAGGAAAAACTGTTTTTT CASSFPRVEEKLFF TRBJ1-4 - TRBV7-9 once
TGTGCCAGCAGCCTCACAGACAGGGGGAACTATGGCTACACCTTC CASSLTDRGNYGYTF TRBJ1-2 TRBD1 TRBV9 -
TGTGCCAGCAGCCAAAGAACGACAGGAGACACTGAAGCTTTCTTT CASSQRTTGDTEAFF TRBJ1-1 - TRBV4-2 -
TGTGCCAGCTCACCGGGCGGTGGGACAGGGGTACGAACTGAAGCTTTCTTT CASSPGGGTGVRTEAFF TRBJ1-1 TRBD1 TRBV18 -
TGCGCCAGCAGCCAAGGGTCAGGGGACCTTGAAAAACTGTTTTTT CASSQGSGDLEKLFF TRBJ1-4 - TRBV4-3 -
TGCGCCAGCAGCCAAGATTTGTCTAGCAATCAGCCCCAGCATTTT CASSQDLSSNQPQHF TRBJ1-5 - TRBV4-1 -